This passage covers 9 T cell receptor beta chains from one sample sequenced in a study of cytomegalovirus exposure and HLA in healthy donors. The study ran its PCR with 60 Vbeta and 13 Jbeta primers. Data came from immunoSEQ multiplex PCR; TCRdb stores just in-frame clones and leaves some out. This table holds fewer than 110,000 clones, around two thirds found once. Input material: PBMCs. The receptors shown here come from a woman aged 40 to 50 in good health and CMV-seropositive.

The rearrangement links TRBV5-6 to TRBJ2-7; 7 bases match TRBD1. Germline trimming cut 4 bases from V and 2 bases from J; bases unmatched to any gene: 12. This CDR3 comprises 16 residues. Germline CDR1 SGHDT, CDR2 YYEEEE. DNA for the CDR3: TGTGCCAGCAGCCATTACCGGACAGGAAGAGCCTACGAGCAGTACTTC. As protein: CASSHYRTGRAYEQYF.

In regard to this clone: The conserved phenylalanine or tryptophan normally closing the CDR3 is absent here, so this likely arose from a read error. The V and J genes are TRBV29-1 and TRBJ1-4; TRBD1 is a possible D gene (5 bases). The germline V and J ends were trimmed by 4 bases and 4 bases, with 7 bases remaining between them. Per germline, CDR1 SQVTM and CDR2 ANQGSEA. CDR3 length: 12 residues. CDR3 sequence: CSVGQSNEKLFV. The CDR3 DNA sequence: TGCAGCGTTGGACAGAGTAATGAAAAACTGTTTGTT.

The gene calls are TRBV6-1 and TRBJ1-2; the match to TRBD1 covers 9 bases. The CDR3 has 16 amino acids. Trimming took 2 bases from V and 8 from J; bases not matched to a gene: 12. Germline CDR1 reads MNHNS; CDR2 reads SASEGT. CDR3 DNA sequence: TGTGCCAGCAGTGAACGGTGGACAGGGGCGCGCGAGGGCTACACCTTC. The encoded protein is CASSERWTGAREGYTF.

The V call is TRBV2, the J call TRBJ2-1, with 8 bases aligning to TRBD2. Germline trimming cut 4 bases from V and 7 bases from J; bases unmatched to any gene: 6. The CDR3 sequence is 14 residues long. Germline V gene data show CDR1 as SNHLY and CDR2 as FYNNEI. CDR3 coding DNA: TGTGCCAGCAGTGGGGAGCGGGGGTTAAATGAGCAGTTCTTC. Protein product: CASSGERGLNEQFF.

The rearrangement links TRBV7-2 to TRBJ1-1, with unresolved D. The germline V and J ends were trimmed by 4 bases and 3 bases, with 9 bases remaining between them. This CDR3 comprises 13 residues. The germline V gene has CDR1 SGHTA and CDR2 FQGNSA. This CDR3 is CASSSGGYTEAFF. The CDR3 DNA sequence: TGTGCCAGCAGCTCGGGAGGGTACACTGAAGCTTTCTTT.

V usage is TRBV19 and J usage is TRBJ2-5, with 8 bases that match TRBD2. The CDR3 extends over 15 amino acids. J was trimmed by 2 bases and V by 2 bases; bases with no gene match: 4. Germline V gene data show CDR1 as LNHDA and CDR2 as SQIVND (reference sequence). The CDR3 DNA reads TGTGCCAGTAGTATATGGGCGGGGGGTCAAGAGACCCAGTACTTC. Encoded protein: CASSIWAGGQETQYF.

This chain joins TRBV5-3 and TRBJ1-3, with D perhaps matching TRBD1 (6 bases). TRBV5-3 carries the ORF label, with uncertain function. The CDR3 extends over 18 amino acids. Trimming took 5 bases from V and 6 from J, leaving 27 bases between them. The CDR3 loop reads CARRYEPGAPGILNTIYF. The CDR3, as DNA: TGTGCCAGAAGGTATGAACCAGGGGCCCCAGGGATCTTAAACACCATATATTTT.

This rearrangement joins TRBV7-2 to TRBJ2-7, with 11 bases that match TRBD2. With V trimmed by 5 bases and J by 3 bases, 3 bases remained unmatched. The CDR3 runs to 14 residues. Germline V gene lookup returns CDR1 SGHTA and CDR2 FQGNSA. DNA for the CDR3: TGTGCCAGCAGCGATACTAGCGGGGGCTACGAGCAGTACTTC. This gives the protein CASSDTSGGYEQYF.

The V gene is TRBV5-6, the J gene TRBJ2-7; TRBD1 aligns across 9 bases. From germline, CDR1 is SGHDT and CDR2 YYEEEE. CDR3 size: 16 residues. With 4 bases clipped from V and 2 bases from J, the junction kept 10 bases outside the gene matches. Here the CDR3 reads CASSPRGTGLTYEQYF. The CDR3 DNA follows: TGTGCCAGCAGCCCTCGGGGGACAGGGCTTACCTACGAGCAGTACTTC.